This T cell receptor (beta chain) is drawn from a study of cytomegalovirus exposure and HLA in healthy donors. This CDR3 has 17 residues. The ends were cut back, 5 bases at V and 0 bases at J, with 17 bases in the middle. Germline values: CDR1 SGHAT, CDR2 FQNNGV. The PCR employed 60 Vbeta primers together with 13 Jbeta primers. Libraries were prepared by immunoSEQ multiplex PCR; TCRdb keeps only in-frame clonotypes and omits some of them. Of more than 110,000 clones in the sample, 55% to 80% are singletons; the top ten hold 13% to 15%. This clone showed up just a few times. This clonotype originated in a human donor in good health. Sequencing was carried out using PBMCs. The chain recombines TRBV11-2 with TRBJ2-1; no firm D call. CDR3 loop: CASSPKELPRSYNEQFF. Here the CDR3 DNA reads TGTGCCAGCAGCCCAAAAGAACTACCCCGCTCCTACAATGAGCAGTTCTTC. Full variable domain (missing parts from reference TRBV11-2 and TRBJ2-1): EAGVAQSPRYKIIEKRQSVAFWCNPISGHATLYWYQQILGQGPKLLIQFQNNGVVDDSQLPKDRFSAERLKGVDSTLKIQPAKLEDSAVYLCASSPKELPRSYNEQFFGPGTRLTVL.